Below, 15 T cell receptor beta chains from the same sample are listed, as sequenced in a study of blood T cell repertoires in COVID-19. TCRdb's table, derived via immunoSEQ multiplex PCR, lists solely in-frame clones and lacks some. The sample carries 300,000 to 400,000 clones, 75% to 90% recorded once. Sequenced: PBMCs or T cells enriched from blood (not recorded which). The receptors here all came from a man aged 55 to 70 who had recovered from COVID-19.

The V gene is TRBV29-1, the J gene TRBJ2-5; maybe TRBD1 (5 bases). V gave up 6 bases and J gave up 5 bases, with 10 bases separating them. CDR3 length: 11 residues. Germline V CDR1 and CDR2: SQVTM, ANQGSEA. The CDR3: CSVGPGETQYF. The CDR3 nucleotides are TGCAGCGTAGGACCAGGGGAGACCCAGTACTTC. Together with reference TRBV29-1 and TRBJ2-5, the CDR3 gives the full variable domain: SAVISQKPSRDICQRGTSLTIQCQVDSQVTMMFWYRQQPGQSLTLIATANQGSEATYESGFVIDKFPISRPNLTFSTLTVSNMSPEDSSIYLCSVGPGETQYFGPGTRLLVL.

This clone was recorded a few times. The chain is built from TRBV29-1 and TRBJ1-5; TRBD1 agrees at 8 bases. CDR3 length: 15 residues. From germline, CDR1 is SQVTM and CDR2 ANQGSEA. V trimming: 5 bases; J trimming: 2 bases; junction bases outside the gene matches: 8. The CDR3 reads CSVRETGEGNQPQHF. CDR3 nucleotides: TGCAGCGTTCGGGAGACAGGGGAGGGCAATCAGCCCCAGCATTTT.

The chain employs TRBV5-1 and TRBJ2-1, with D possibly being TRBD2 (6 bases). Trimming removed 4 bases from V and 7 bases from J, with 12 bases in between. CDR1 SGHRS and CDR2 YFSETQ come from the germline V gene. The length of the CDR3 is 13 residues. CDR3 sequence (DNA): TGCGCCAGCAGCGCAGGACTATTAAATGAGCAGTTCTTC. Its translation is CASSAGLLNEQFF.

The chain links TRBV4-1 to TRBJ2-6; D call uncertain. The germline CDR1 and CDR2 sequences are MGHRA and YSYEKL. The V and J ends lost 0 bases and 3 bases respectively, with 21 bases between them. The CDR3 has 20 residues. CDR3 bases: TGCGCCAGCAGCCAAGATGGGTCCCGGGTTGTTCTCGGTGGGGCCAACGTCCTGACTTTC. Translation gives CASSQDGSRVVLGGANVLTF.

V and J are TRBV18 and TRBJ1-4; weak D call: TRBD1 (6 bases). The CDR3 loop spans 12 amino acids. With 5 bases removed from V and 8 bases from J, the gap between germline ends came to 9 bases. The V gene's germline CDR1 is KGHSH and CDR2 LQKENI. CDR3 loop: CASSSTGEKLFF. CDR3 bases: TGTGCCAGCTCATCCACAGGGGAAAAACTGTTTTTT.

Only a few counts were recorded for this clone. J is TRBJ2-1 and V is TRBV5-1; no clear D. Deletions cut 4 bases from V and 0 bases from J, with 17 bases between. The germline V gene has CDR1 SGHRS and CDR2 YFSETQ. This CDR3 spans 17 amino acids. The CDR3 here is CASSHSRSSYSYNEQFF. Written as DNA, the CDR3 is TGCGCCAGCAGCCACTCCCGATCTTCCTACTCCTACAATGAGCAGTTCTTC.

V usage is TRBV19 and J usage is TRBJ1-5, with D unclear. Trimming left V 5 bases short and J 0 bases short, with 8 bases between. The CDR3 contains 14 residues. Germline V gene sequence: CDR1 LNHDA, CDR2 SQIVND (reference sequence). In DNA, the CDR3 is TGTGCCAGTAGTCTCCGGGATAGCAATCAGCCCCAGCATTTT. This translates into CASSLRDSNQPQHF.

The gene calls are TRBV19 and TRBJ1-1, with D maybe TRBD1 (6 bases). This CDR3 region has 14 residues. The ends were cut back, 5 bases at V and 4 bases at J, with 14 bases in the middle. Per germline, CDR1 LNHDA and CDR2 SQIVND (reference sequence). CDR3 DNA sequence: TGTGCCAGTAGTCAACAGGGTAGGGGCACTGAAGCTTTCTTT. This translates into CASSQQGRGTEAFF.

CDR3 sequence reads: CASSPMVGGPENEQFF. As DNA, the CDR3 is TGTGCCAGCAGCCCCATGGTCGGAGGGCCAGAGAATGAGCAGTTCTTC. This chain uses TRBV11-1 with TRBJ2-1; maybe TRBD2 (6 bases). The CDR3 runs 16 residues. Germline CDR1 SGHAT, CDR2 FQDESV (reference sequence). V lost 5 bases and J lost 7, with 21 bases in between. Based on the CDR3 plus reference TRBV11-1 and TRBJ2-1, the full variable domain is EAEVAQSPRYKITEKSQAVAFWCDPISGHATLYWYRQILGQGPELLVQFQDESVVDDSQLPKDRFSAERLKGVDSTLKIQPAELGDSAMYLCASSPMVGGPENEQFFGPGTRLTVL.

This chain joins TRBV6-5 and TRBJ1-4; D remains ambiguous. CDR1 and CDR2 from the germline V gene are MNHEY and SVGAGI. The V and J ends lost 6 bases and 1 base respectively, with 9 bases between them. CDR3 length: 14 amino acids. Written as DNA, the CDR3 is TGTGCCAGCAGCCCCGGAGGAACTAATGAAAAACTGTTTTTT. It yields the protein CASSPGGTNEKLFF.

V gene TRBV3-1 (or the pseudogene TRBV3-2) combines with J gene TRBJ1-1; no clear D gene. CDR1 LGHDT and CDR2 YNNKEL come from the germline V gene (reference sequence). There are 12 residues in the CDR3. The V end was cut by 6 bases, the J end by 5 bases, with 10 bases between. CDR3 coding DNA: TGTGCCAGCAGTATGGGAGAAACTGAAGCTTTCTTT. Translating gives CASSMGETEAFF.

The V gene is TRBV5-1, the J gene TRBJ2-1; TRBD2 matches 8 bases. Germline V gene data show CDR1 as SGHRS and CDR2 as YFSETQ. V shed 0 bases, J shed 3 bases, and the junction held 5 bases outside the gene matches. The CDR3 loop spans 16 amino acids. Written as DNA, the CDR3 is TGCGCCAGCAGCTTGGATCCGGGACTAGACTACAATGAGCAGTTCTTC. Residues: CASSLDPGLDYNEQFF. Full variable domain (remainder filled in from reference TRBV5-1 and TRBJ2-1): KAGVTQTPRYLIKTRGQQVTLSCSPISGHRSVSWYQQTPGQGLQFLFEYFSETQRNKGNFPGRFSGRQFSNSRSEMNVSTLELGDSALYLCASSLDPGLDYNEQFFGPGTRLTVL.

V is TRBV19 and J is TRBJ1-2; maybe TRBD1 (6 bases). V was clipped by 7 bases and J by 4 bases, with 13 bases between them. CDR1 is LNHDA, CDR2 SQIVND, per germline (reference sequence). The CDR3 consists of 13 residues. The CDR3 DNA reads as TGTGCCAGTAACCCGACAGGTATCTATGGCTACACCTTC. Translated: CASNPTGIYGYTF. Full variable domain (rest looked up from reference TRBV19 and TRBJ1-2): DGGITQSPKYLFRKEGQNVTLSCEQNLNHDAMYWYRQDPGQGLRLIYYSQIVNDFQKGDIAEGYSVSREKKESFPLTVTSAQKNPTAFYLCASNPTGIYGYTFGSGTRLTVV.

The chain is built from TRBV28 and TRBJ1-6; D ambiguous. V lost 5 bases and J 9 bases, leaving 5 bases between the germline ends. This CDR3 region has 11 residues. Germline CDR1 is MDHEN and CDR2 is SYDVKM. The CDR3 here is CASSRGSPLHF. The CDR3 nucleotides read TGTGCCAGCAGTCGGGGTTCACCCCTCCACTTT.

The CDR3 region is CASSMVRQMNTEAFF. For the CDR3, the DNA is TGTGCCAGTAGTATGGTAAGACAAATGAACACTGAAGCTTTCTTT. The chain couples TRBV19 to TRBJ1-1; no clear D gene. Germline CDR1 is LNHDA and CDR2 is SQIVND (reference sequence). This CDR3 contains 15 residues. V lost 3 bases and J lost 0, with 11 bases in between.